This entry describes one T cell receptor beta chain. This clonotype was seen repeatedly, ten times or more. What antigen it recognizes has not been identified. One base away there is no much larger clone; base qualities are not given. The treatment or condition label, as the study defines it: allogeneic hematopoietic cell transplantation with graft depleted of TCRalphabeta T cells and CD19 B cells. TCRalphabeta/CD19-depleted allogeneic hematopoietic cell grafts were given to the transplant recipients, all of whom were children. The V end gives up 5 bases and the J end 2 bases, leaving 5 bases in the junction not matched to a gene. Measured from the cysteine to the phenylalanine, the CDR3 is 14 residues long. Only CDR3 DNA remains: 42 bases, in frame from the first base. The data were taken from a study of T-cell reconstitution after alpha-beta-depleted transplantation in children (dated by TCRdb to about 2016). For context, the study as a whole: Using TCR repertoire profiling, the study followed T-cell immune reconstitution in a quantitative way in children after TCRalphabeta/CD19-depleted allogeneic hematopoietic cell transplantation.

General conclusions and limits of the study: The high TCRbeta diversity at day 60 in some patients was ascribed to recipient T cells and intrathymic progenitors that had survived conditioning. Over the following months the frequencies of hyperexpanded clones went down, and after one year T-cell counts and TCRbeta diversity were mostly credited to newly produced T cells. The apparently early recovery of alphabetaT-cell counts about two months after transplant reportedly depended on only several hundred rapidly expanded clones that came from non-depleted graft cells.

Library creation used PCR. Sequencing instrument: Illumina HiSeq 2500. TCR library preparation used molecular barcoding, with unique molecular identifiers applied to normalize quantification of the TCRbeta repertoire. The raw public data were reprocessed by TCRdb itself: fastp quality trimming at Q25, MiXCR clonotype calling, in-frame beta chains only. When rows share a CDR3 protein, they turn into one entry using the most common DNA and genes. For this sample the table gives about 300,000 distinct CDR3 sequences, of which 10% were detected only once. In total, the top ten clones hold 7.5% of the sample.

The sequence was collected from a boy under three years old with acute myeloid leukemia, due to receive a stem cell transplant. Specimen: PBMCs, collected before TCRalphabeta/CD19-depleted stem cell transplant. Here the chain combines TRBV12-3 or TRBV12-4 and TRBJ2-7; TRBD1 agrees with 8 junctional bases. The CDR3 protein sequence reads: CASSPTGEAYEQYF. The sequenced DNA is TGTGCCAGCAGTCCGACAGGGGAAGCCTACGAGCAGTACTTC.